A single count supports the clone carrying this T cell receptor (beta chain). The data were obtained in a study of T cell changes during pregnancy in multiple sclerosis. This CDR3 region has 15 residues. Germline loops: CDR1 MNHEY, CDR2 SMNVEV (reference sequence). Unmatched junction bases numbered 4, after V lost 5 bases and J lost 0 bases. Clones were sequenced by immunoSEQ multiplex PCR, and TCRdb holds only the in-frame ones, with some missing. Here the sample spans about 59,000 clones, over 85% being singletons. This TCR was sampled from a female donor with multiple sclerosis, enrolled in a pregnancy study. The chain employs TRBV27 and TRBJ2-1; 7 bases agree with TRBD2. Sequenced here: CD4+ T cells from peripheral blood mononuclear cells, sampled before pregnancy. The CDR3 region is CASSPSGDSYNEQFF. The CDR3 DNA reads TGTGCCAGCAGTCCTAGCGGTGACTCCTACAATGAGCAGTTCTTC.